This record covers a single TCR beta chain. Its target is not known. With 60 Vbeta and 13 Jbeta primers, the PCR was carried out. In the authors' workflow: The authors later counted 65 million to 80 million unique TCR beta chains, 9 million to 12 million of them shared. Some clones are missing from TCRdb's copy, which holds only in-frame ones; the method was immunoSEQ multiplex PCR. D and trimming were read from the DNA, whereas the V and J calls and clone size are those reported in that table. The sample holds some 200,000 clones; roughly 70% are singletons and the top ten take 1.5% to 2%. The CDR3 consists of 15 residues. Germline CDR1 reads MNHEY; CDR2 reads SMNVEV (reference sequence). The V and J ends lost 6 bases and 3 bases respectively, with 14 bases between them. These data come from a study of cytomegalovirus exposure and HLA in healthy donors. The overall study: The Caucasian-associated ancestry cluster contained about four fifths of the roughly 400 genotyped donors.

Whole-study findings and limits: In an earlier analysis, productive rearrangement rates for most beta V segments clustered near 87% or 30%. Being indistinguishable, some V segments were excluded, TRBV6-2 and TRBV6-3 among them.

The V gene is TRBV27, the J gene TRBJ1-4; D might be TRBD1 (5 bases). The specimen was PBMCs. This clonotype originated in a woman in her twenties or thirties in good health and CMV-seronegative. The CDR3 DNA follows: TGTGCCAGCAGATACCAGACAGCTTCTAATGAAAAACTGTTTTTT. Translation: CASRYQTASNEKLFF.